A selection of T cell receptor beta chains follows, all from one sample in a study of blood T cells in healthy people across ages. TCRdb fed the 5' RACE reads into MiXCR, producing one record per CDR3 protein. The sample carries fewer than 950,000 distinct CDR3 sequences, 30% to 45% recorded once. The sequenced sample was blood. The receptors shown here come from a man younger than 30 in good health. Each CDR3 is given without its conserved first and last residue. The D gene is left open where the match is weak.

d_call,v_call,cdr3_aa
TRBD1,TRBV7-2,ASSLDRVWETQY
TRBD1,TRBV20-1,SALGDRGTLDEQF
NA,TRBV21-1,AYRADHEQY
NA,TRBV12-3/TRBV12-4,ASSFEPGRGPYNEQF
NA,TRBV7-2,ASSLAGSASSYNSPLH
NA,TRBV14,ASSQKVTFEGRGHT
NA,TRBV4-1,ASSQVPNTDTQY
NA,TRBV7-2,ASSLKAQNTEAF
TRBD1,TRBV9,ASSEGQVGRDEQF
TRBD1,TRBV12-3/TRBV12-4,ASSLGQGAGGPNQPQH
NA,TRBV24-1,ATSDLPPVEGQETQY
NA,TRBV9,ASSADSNTEAF
NA,TRBV10-3,AISAQDEQY
NA,TRBV5-1,ASSKMVSTGTDTQY
NA,TRBV5-1,ASSLAPAADTGELF
TRBD1,TRBV27,ASSPQGQTPYNEQY
NA,TRBV12-3/TRBV12-4,ASSLSGVDETQY
NA,TRBV3-1,ASSPWGEAYGYT
NA,TRBV3-1,ASSQWAGKGQPQH
NA,TRBV2,ASSAASSYEQY
NA,TRBV4-2,ASSQRDHTDTQY
TRBD1,TRBV19,ASRRQGDFNYGYT
NA,TRBV25-1,ASAKGTHHTQY
NA,TRBV12-3/TRBV12-4,ASSFSLSSY
NA,TRBV9,ASSVANLNEQF
TRBD1,TRBV12-3/TRBV12-4,ASSRDSRQETQY
TRBD2,TRBV7-9,ASSRGGTFVEQY
NA,TRBV29-1,SVEALGAGRQF
NA,TRBV5-6,ASSFGNTGTQY
TRBD1,TRBV7-9,ASSPYTGTVTDTQY
NA,TRBV20-1,SVTIDPIAQETQY
NA,TRBV28,ASSPVGPGRQF
TRBD1,TRBV6-5,ASRMTGDHEQY
NA,TRBV27,ASSFGHPGNTEAF
NA,TRBV4-3,ASSQETGSSGNTIY
NA,TRBV4-3,ASSPSSRTEETQY
NA,TRBV4-3,ASSQDLGPGAF
NA,TRBV30,AWSRANTEAF
TRBD2,TRBV27,ASRRTTSGSYNEQY
TRBD2,TRBV20-1,SARGTSEGLVDEQF
TRBD1,TRBV20-1,SASGTGFRETQY